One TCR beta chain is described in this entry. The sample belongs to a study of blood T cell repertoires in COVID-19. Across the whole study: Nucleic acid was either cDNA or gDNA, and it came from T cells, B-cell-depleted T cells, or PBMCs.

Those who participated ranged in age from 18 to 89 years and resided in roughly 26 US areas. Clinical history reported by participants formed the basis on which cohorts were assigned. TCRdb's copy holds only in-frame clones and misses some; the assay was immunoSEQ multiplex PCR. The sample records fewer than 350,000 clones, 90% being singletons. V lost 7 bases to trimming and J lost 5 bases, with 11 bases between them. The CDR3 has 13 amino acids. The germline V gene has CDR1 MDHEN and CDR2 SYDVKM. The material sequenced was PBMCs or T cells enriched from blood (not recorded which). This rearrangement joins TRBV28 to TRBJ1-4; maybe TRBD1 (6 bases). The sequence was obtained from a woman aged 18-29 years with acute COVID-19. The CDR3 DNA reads TGTGCCAGCAAAAGGGGGGGGAATGAAAAACTGTTTTTT. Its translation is CASKRGGNEKLFF.